Listed below are T cell receptor beta chains from one sample, sequenced in a study of STAT5B mutations in CD4+ large granular lymphocyte leukemia. The repertoire was sequenced with immunoSEQ multiplex PCR; TCRdb's copy has only in-frame clones and lacks some. This table holds approximately 52,000 clones, less than 85% found once. Sequences were obtained from CD4+ T cells from blood buffy coats. These TCRs come from a human donor in good health. CDR3s include the opening cysteine and the closing phenylalanine or tryptophan. Size is stated for part of the rows, as once, few or many counts, or as a class when the clone is expanded.

V gene	clone size	J gene	CDR3 protein
TRBV6-6	-	TRBJ2-2	CASSLLLQWGTGELFF
TRBV6-1	-	TRBJ2-3	CASEGTDGTDTQYF
TRBV27	-	TRBJ1-2	CASSSTGTGGYTF
TRBV27	-	TRBJ1-1	CASSLRLNMNTEAFF
TRBV19	few	TRBJ1-2	CASTSGTETNYGYTF
TRBV7-9	once	TRBJ2-3	CASSLAEDTQYF
TRBV10-3	-	TRBJ1-1	CAITGNMNTEAFF
TRBV18	-	TRBJ2-1	CASSPPGLAGFRYGFF
TRBV6-1	few	TRBJ2-2	CATYPGNTGELFF
TRBV11-2	-	TRBJ2-7	CASSPRSAGGTYEQYF
TRBV7-8	-	TRBJ2-5	CASRDRAETQYF
TRBV10-3	-	TRBJ2-7	CAIAPGPSDYEQYF
TRBV9	-	TRBJ1-1	CASSVVVQNTEAFF
TRBV6-5	-	TRBJ2-5	CASSYSPGVQETQYF
TRBV4-1	-	TRBJ2-1	CASSQDPHSAGGWNEQFF
TRBV7-2	-	TRBJ1-3	CASSFYSGNTIYF
TRBV28	few	TRBJ1-2	CASQYSGTYGYTF
TRBV7-8	-	TRBJ2-2	CASSPRGGIANTGELFF
TRBV5-8	-	TRBJ1-4	CASSLDRLNEKLFF
TRBV20-1	-	TRBJ2-5	CSAAGRETQYF
TRBV28	few	TRBJ1-2	CASVVSANYGYTF
TRBV27	-	TRBJ2-7	CASTPGGGTDYEQYF
TRBV9	-	TRBJ2-1	CASSLWGGEYNEQFF
TRBV6-6	-	TRBJ2-2	CASSYIGAGTGELFF